This paragraph reports one TCR beta chain. Its antigen is unknown. This sample was taken from a study of a mutant IDH1 vaccine in newly diagnosed glioma. Turning to the study itself: In weeks 1, 3, 5, 7, 11, 15, 19 and 23, patients were immunized, eight times in all.

This CDR3 has 17 residues. The time point: week 5, during vaccination. Each dose delivered 300 ug of mutant IDH1 20-mer peptide subcutaneously with imiquimod. Assay: immunoSEQ multiplex PCR; the TCRdb copy retains only in-frame clones and omits some. The table shows under 70,000 clones, with about 86% occurring only once. The chain has TRBV21-1 and TRBJ2-7; the D segment call TRBD2 is taken from the table without a DNA check. TRBV21-1 is deemed a pseudogene. This specimen was PBMCs, taken from a glioma patient whose treatment included an IDH1 peptide vaccine. The TCR originated in a woman aged 45-65 years with glioma. The DNA of the CDR3 is TGTGCCAGCAGCAAAGAGGAAACTAGCGGGTCCTCCTACGAGCAGTACTTC. It is translated as CASSKEETSGSSYEQYF.